This TCR beta chain was captured in a study of blood T cell repertoires in COVID-19. Sequencing used immunoSEQ multiplex PCR; TCRdb keeps in-frame clones, though not all of them. The sample records about 190,000 clones, 65% to 80% being singletons. V was clipped by 6 bases and J by 5 bases; unmatched bases: 2. The length of the CDR3 is 13 residues. Participants' reported clinical history set cohort assignment. Sequencing was done on a sample of PBMCs or T cells enriched from blood (not recorded which). The source is a woman in her 50s with acute COVID-19. This chain uses TRBV12-3 or TRBV12-4 with TRBJ2-2, with 8 nucleotides matching TRBD1. The CDR3 protein is CASRRQGTGELFF. CDR3 sequence (DNA): TGTGCCAGCAGGAGACAGGGGACCGGGGAGCTGTTTTTT.